This TCR beta chain was obtained from a study of T-cell memory formation after mild COVID-19. About the research overall: Most TCR clusters belonged to a single donor.

General study results and limits: What remained unconfirmed was the SARS-CoV-2 specificity of second-wave clones peaking on day 37. Pre-infection memory carried some responding clones, suggesting that cross-reactive memory joined.

The CDR3 is made up of 14 amino acids. Germline trimming cut 4 bases from V and 5 bases from J; bases unmatched to any gene: 7. CDR1 is SGHRS and CDR2 is YFSETQ in the germline V gene. This clonotype occurred a few times. Antigen specificity is unknown. Constant-segment primers and 5'RACE yielded cDNA libraries for TCR alpha and TCR beta, each carrying sample barcodes and UMIs. TCRdb redid the calling of the 5' RACE reads with MiXCR, one entry per CDR3 protein. The repertoire includes roughly 310,000 distinct CDR3 sequences, 15% of them detected once, and 20% to 25% sits in the top ten. V gene TRBV5-1 combines with J gene TRBJ2-5; 8 positions match TRBD2. Sequenced sample: PBMCs or a T cell subset sorted from them (not recorded which). The TCR originated in a man aged 18 to 35 who had mild COVID-19 (a few samples of this study predate the infection). Cell type and time point are not known. The CDR3 sequence: CASSMTSAGETQYF. CDR3 bases: TGCGCCAGCAGCATGACTAGCGCTGGGGAGACCCAGTACTTC.